The following is a T cell receptor (beta chain) sequence with its context. The CDR3 has 13 amino acids. With 7 bases removed from V and 0 bases from J, the gap between germline ends came to 9 bases. The TRBV12-4/TRBJ1-2 clonotypes were amplified using barcode primers with ligated adaptors. Using its own MiXCR run on the multiplex PCR reads, TCRdb lists one record per CDR3 protein. This table holds 1,500 to 2,500 distinct CDR3 sequences, 1.3% found once. CD25-based Treg depletion was applied to purified naive CD4+ T cells. The chain uses TRBV12-3 or TRBV12-4 and TRBJ1-2; D unclear. This TCR was recovered from a female donor with breast cancer. The sample taken for sequencing was naive CD4+ T cells sorted from blood. The sample's subset: naive CD4+ T cells, CD4+CD45RA+CD25-. The CDR3 here is CASNDEANYGYTF. CDR3 bases: TGTGCCAGCAATGACGAAGCTAACTATGGCTACACCTTC.